This entry concerns a single TCR beta chain. Authors' methods: Using reference gene primer amplification, nucleated cell counts were estimated. Repertoires were generated with immunoSEQ multiplex PCR, while TCRdb's copy carries only in-frame clones and drops some. Clone size and the V and J calls come from that table; the DNA yielded D and trimming. In the table there are 150,000 to 200,000 clones, roughly 86% of which are singletons. These data belong to a study of blood T cell repertoires in COVID-19. Overall study: T cells, B-cell-depleted T cells, or PBMCs supplied cDNA or gDNA.

V shed 5 bases, J shed 2 bases, and the junction held 4 bases outside the gene matches. Germline V CDR1 and CDR2: SEHNR, FQNEAQ (reference sequence). This CDR3 comprises 14 residues. The chain links TRBV7-9 to TRBJ1-2; the match to TRBD1 covers 8 bases. Sequenced material: peripheral blood. The sequence was obtained from a man between 65 and 79 years old with acute or convalescent COVID-19. This CDR3 reads CASSHQGANYGYTF. The CDR3 nucleotides read TGTGCCAGCAGCCATCAGGGGGCAAACTATGGCTACACCTTC.